Below are 16 T cell receptor beta chains sequenced from a single sample in a study of neurological immune-mediated disorders. MiXCR, run by TCRdb on the 5' RACE reads, gives a single entry per CDR3 protein. The sample holds 70,000 to 90,000 distinct CDR3 sequences, 4.5% to 6.5% seen once. The specimen was PBMCs. The origin of the receptors is a woman in her 30s with multiple sclerosis.

This clonotype was recorded at least ten times. This chain uses TRBV14 with TRBJ1-2; D might be TRBD1 (6 bases). Trimming stripped 2 bases from V and 7 bases from J, with 20 bases between. The CDR3 is made up of 16 amino acids. CDR1 is SGHDN and CDR2 is FVKESK in the germline V gene. CDR3: CASSQLLRDTLGGYTF. The CDR3, as DNA: TGTGCCAGCAGCCAATTGTTAAGGGACACCCTTGGTGGCTACACCTTC.

The V gene is TRBV21-1, the J gene TRBJ2-7; TRBD1, the table's D call, was not compared with the DNA. TRBV21-1 is listed as a pseudogene. CDR3 length equals 14 residues. The CDR3 DNA follows: TGTGCCAGCAAGACAAACAGGGGGGCCTACGAGCAGTACGTC. Its protein product is CASKTNRGAYEQYV.

In its sample, this clonotype was seen a few times. The chain recombines TRBV7-3 with TRBJ2-5; a possible D gene is TRBD2 (5 bases). This CDR3 region has 14 residues. V shed 4 bases and J shed 5 bases, with 14 bases lying between them. Germline assignment: CDR1 SGHTA and CDR2 FQGTGA. The CDR3 sequence is CASSSGGRGETQYF. DNA for the CDR3: TGTGCCAGCAGCTCCGGTGGGCGCGGGGAGACCCAGTACTTC. Combining the CDR3 with reference TRBV7-3 and TRBJ2-5 gives the whole variable domain GAGVSQTPSNKVTEKGKYVELRCDPISGHTALYWYRQSLGQGPEFLIYFQGTGAADDSGLPNDRFFAVRPEGSVSTLKIQRTERGDSAVYLCASSSGGRGETQYFGPGTRLLVL.

In this sample, this clonotype turned up many times. The CDR3 reads CASSNWTEGDTEAFF. As DNA, the CDR3 is TGTGCCAGCAGTAATTGGACAGAGGGAGACACTGAAGCTTTCTTT. The chain joins TRBV28 to TRBJ1-1; tentatively, D is TRBD1 (6 bases). The CDR3 has 15 residues. With 5 bases removed from V and 3 bases from J, the gap between germline ends came to 16 bases. The germline V gene has CDR1 MDHEN and CDR2 SYDVKM.

This clonotype was observed many times. This chain uses TRBV9 with TRBJ1-1; tentatively, D is TRBD1 (5 bases). Looked up from germline, CDR1 is SGDLS and CDR2 is YYNGEE. The CDR3 consists of 14 residues. V lost 0 bases and J 4 bases, leaving 10 bases between the germline ends. The CDR3 sequence: CASSVGGRGTEAFF. In DNA form, the CDR3 reads TGTGCCAGCAGCGTAGGGGGGAGGGGCACTGAAGCTTTCTTT.

This clonotype occurred a few times. The V call is TRBV11-3, the J call TRBJ1-5; D unresolved. CDR1 SGHNT and CDR2 YENEEA come from the germline V gene. The V gene lost 3 bases and the J gene lost 0 bases, with 15 bases spanning the gap. This CDR3 contains 17 residues. CDR3 loop: CASSLVSHGDSNQPQHF. As DNA, the CDR3 is TGTGCCAGCAGCTTGGTGTCCCACGGGGATAGCAATCAGCCCCAGCATTTT.

This clonotype was counted ten times or more. This chain links TRBV5-1 with TRBJ1-2, with a possible D match to TRBD1 (5 bases). From germline, CDR1 is SGHRS and CDR2 YFSETQ. This CDR3 region has 15 residues. V lost 6 bases, J lost 2 bases, and 17 bases lay in between. The CDR3 DNA follows: TGCGCCAGCAAAATGGGGCCCCCATCGAACTATGGCTACACCTTC. Encoded protein: CASKMGPPSNYGYTF.

This chain connects TRBV11-2 to TRBJ2-3, with D perhaps TRBD1 or TRBD2 (6 bases each). Per germline, CDR1 SGHAT and CDR2 FQNNGV. V lost 5 bases, J lost 0 bases, and 12 bases lay in between. This CDR3 region has 15 residues. This CDR3 reads CASSTQGTSTDTQYF. Written as DNA, the CDR3 is TGTGCCAGCAGCACCCAGGGGACTAGCACAGATACGCAGTATTTT. The variable domain in full, with the rest retrieved from reference TRBV11-2 and TRBJ2-3, is EAGVAQSPRYKIIEKRQSVAFWCNPISGHATLYWYQQILGQGPKLLIQFQNNGVVDDSQLPKDRFSAERLKGVDSTLKIQPAKLEDSAVYLCASSTQGTSTDTQYFGPGTRLTVL.

This clonotype was seen repeatedly, ten times or more. The rearrangement joins TRBV5-1 to TRBJ2-2, with TRBD1 identical over 7 bases. Germline-derived CDR1 and CDR2 are SGHRS and YFSETQ. This CDR3 has 17 residues. The ends lost 1 base at V and 3 bases at J; junction bases unmatched: 9. DNA for the CDR3: TGCGCCAGCAGCTTGCTCCCAAGGGGGCTGGACACCGGGGAGCTGTTTTTT. Its translation is CASSLLPRGLDTGELFF.

This clonotype was counted many times. V and J are TRBV20-1 and TRBJ2-1, with D possibly TRBD1 on 7 matching bases. Germline V CDR1 and CDR2: DFQATT, SNEGSKA (reference sequence). Trimming cost V 6 bases and J 1 base, with 19 bases left between them. This CDR3 region has 16 residues. The CDR3 sequence: CSAPGGRGGSYNEQFF. CDR3 bases: TGCAGTGCCCCAGGGGGGCGTGGGGGTTCCTACAATGAGCAGTTCTTC.

Concerning this clonotype itself: This may be a read error: a much more frequent sequence differs by one nucleotide. The chain carries TRBV10-3 and TRBJ1-5, with D unclear. V was trimmed by 10 bases and J by 6 bases, leaving 16 bases between them. The germline V gene has CDR1 ENHRY and CDR2 SYGVKD. There are 13 residues in the CDR3. This chain's CDR3 is CANRAGVSQPQHF. Here the CDR3 DNA reads TGTGCCAACAGAGCCGGGGTCAGTCAGCCCCAGCATTTT.

The table lists this clonotype with many counts. The chain employs TRBV5-1 and TRBJ2-3; TRBD2 matches 12 bases. The CDR3 spans 16 residues. Trimming cost V 7 bases and J 0 bases; bases outside gene matches: 6. From germline, CDR1 is SGHRS and CDR2 YFSETQ. The CDR3 loop is CASRSGTSGSTDTQYF. The CDR3, as DNA: TGCGCCAGCCGATCCGGGACTAGCGGGAGCACAGATACGCAGTATTTT.

This clonotype was detected many times. V gene TRBV5-5 combines with J gene TRBJ1-2; D might be TRBD1 (6 bases). Germline CDR1 SGHKS, CDR2 YYEKEE (reference sequence). Between the trimmed V and J ends, which lost 4 bases and 0 bases, there was a span of 16 bases. The CDR3 has 16 amino acids. CDR3 sequence: CASSPAGGRSNYGYTF. CDR3 in DNA: TGTGCCAGCAGCCCTGCGGGGGGCCGGTCTAACTATGGCTACACCTTC.

The sample holds many counts of this clonotype. The chain joins TRBV5-6 to TRBJ2-7; 9 bases fit TRBD1. Germline V CDR1 and CDR2: SGHDT, YYEEEE. Trimming cost V 4 bases and J 0 bases; bases outside gene matches: 8. The CDR3 is 16 residues long. The CDR3: CASSPIGQGSSYEQYV. The CDR3 region has the DNA TGTGCCAGCAGCCCGATCGGACAGGGGAGCTCCTACGAGCAGTACGTC.

The sample holds many counts of this clonotype. J is TRBJ2-2 and V is TRBV24-1, with D uncertain. V was cut by 9 bases and J by 3 bases, with 13 bases left in between. CDR3 size: 14 residues. Germline loops: CDR1 KGHDR, CDR2 SFDVKD. The CDR3 DNA reads as TGTGCCACCCAATCAGGCCGGGACACCGGGGAGCTGTTTTTT. It translates to CATQSGRDTGELFF.

This clonotype has just a few counts. This chain connects TRBV10-3 to TRBJ1-3; D perhaps matches TRBD1 (6 bases). The V end was cut by 5 bases, the J end by 0 bases, with 32 bases between. The CDR3 runs to 22 residues. Per the germline V gene, CDR1 is ENHRY and CDR2 is SYGVKD. The CDR3 protein is CAISSYDRFPRSGVNSGNTIYF. The CDR3 nucleotides read TGTGCCATCAGTTCTTACGACAGGTTCCCCCGTTCAGGCGTTAACTCTGGAAACACCATATATTTT.